The 12 T cell receptor beta chains below all came from one sample that was sequenced in a study of blood T cell repertoires in COVID-19 (dated by TCRdb to 2020 to 2021). The library was produced with the immunoSEQ multiplex PCR assay. TCRdb re-hosts the immuneACCESS table, in-frame sequences only. Its copies lack some clones; in the studies checked, an unresolved V gene accounts for under half of them, and the cause for the rest is not known. This sample gives about 190,000 clones in total; 65% to 90% of them show up just once. The ten largest clones take up under 6.5% of the sample. The sequenced sample was PBMCs or T cells enriched from blood (not recorded which). The receptors were gathered from an older woman with acute COVID-19.

V usage is TRBV4-3 and J usage is TRBJ1-2; D is unresolved. Trimming left V 0 bases short and J 2 bases short, with 13 bases between. Germline lookup yields CDR1 LGHNA and CDR2 YSLEER. The CDR3 extends over 16 amino acids. In DNA, the CDR3 is TGCGCCAGCAGCCAAGAACCGTACAGTTCCAACTATGGCTACACCTTC. Translated: CASSQEPYSSNYGYTF.

The chain combines TRBV7-9 with TRBJ1-1, with D tentatively TRBD1 (5 bases). The CDR3 contains 20 residues. Germline-derived CDR1 and CDR2 are SEHNR and FQNEAQ (reference sequence). V was pared by 7 bases and J by 0 bases, with 30 bases between. The CDR3 is CASTIVGRVAYSSLNTEAFF. The CDR3 bases are TGTGCCAGCACCATTGTAGGCAGGGTGGCATATAGCTCTTTGAACACTGAAGCTTTCTTT.

Remarks on this clone: A read error may account for a junction end that differs from germline. The gene calls are TRBV19 and TRBJ2-5; tentatively, D is TRBD1 (6 bases). Germline-derived CDR1 and CDR2 are LNHDA and SQIVND (reference sequence). The CDR3 is 14 amino acids. In DNA, the CDR3 is TGTGCCAGTAGTATAGGGGACACGAGTAGTAAACGGGACTTC. Translated, it gives CASSIGDTSSKRDF.

The CDR3: CASSPPTGDSGNTIYF. CDR3 in DNA: TGTGCCAGCTCACCACCGACAGGGGACTCTGGAAACACCATATATTTT. The gene calls are TRBV18 and TRBJ1-3; TRBD1 aligns across 8 bases. The ends lost 0 bases at V and 0 bases at J; junction bases unmatched: 1. This CDR3 has 16 residues. The germline V gene has CDR1 KGHSH and CDR2 LQKENI.

The chain links TRBV6-2 or TRBV6-3 to TRBJ1-2; D call uncertain. The ends were cut back, 5 bases at V and 8 bases at J, with 21 bases in the middle. This CDR3 region has 15 residues. The germline V gene has CDR1 MNHEY and CDR2 SVGEGT. CDR3 DNA sequence: TGTGCCAGCAGTCCCCGGCCGTCCGGGTATGGGGGCTACACCTTC. It translates to CASSPRPSGYGGYTF.

V usage is TRBV4-1 and J usage is TRBJ2-5, with 10 nucleotides matching TRBD2. The CDR3 runs 15 residues. J gave up 7 bases and V 2 bases, and 7 bases lay outside the gene matches. Germline assignment: CDR1 MGHRA and CDR2 YSYEKL. The CDR3 protein is CASSQSPSGGRTQYF. CDR3 DNA sequence: TGCGCCAGCAGCCAATCCCCTAGCGGGGGTCGGACCCAGTACTTC.

The chain combines TRBV30 with TRBJ1-3; a possible D gene is TRBD1 (5 bases). The ends were cut back, 1 base at V and 5 bases at J, with 12 bases in the middle. CDR3 length: 14 residues. Germline CDR1 and CDR2: GTSNPN and SVGIG (reference sequence). The CDR3 DNA sequence: TGTGCCTGGAGTGGGGGGGGTGGACGAAACACCATATATTTT. Amino acids: CAWSGGGGRNTIYF.

This clone was detected ten times or more. V usage is TRBV11-3 and J usage is TRBJ2-5; 12 bases align to TRBD2. From germline, CDR1 is SGHNT and CDR2 YENEEA. This CDR3 is built from 14 residues. V lost 5 bases and J lost 5; bases outside the gene matches: 3. The CDR3 DNA reads TGTGCCAGCAGCCCTAGCGGGAGGGGTGAGACCCAGTACTTC. This translates into CASSPSGRGETQYF. Variable domain in full (rest from reference TRBV11-3 and TRBJ2-5): EAGVVQSPRYKIIEKKQPVAFWCNPISGHNTLYWYLQNLGQGPELLIRYENEEAVDDSQLPKDRFSAERLKGVDSTLKIQPAELGDSAVYLCASSPSGRGETQYFGPGTRLLVL.

The rearrangement joins TRBV18 to TRBJ1-1; D not resolved. The CDR3 sequence is 13 residues long. The V end lost 4 bases, the J end lost 3 bases, and 9 bases lay between the germline ends. Germline V gives CDR1 KGHSH, CDR2 LQKENI. The CDR3 here is CASSLAVDTEAFF. CDR3 DNA sequence: TGTGCCAGCTCACTGGCTGTGGACACTGAAGCTTTCTTT.

This clone was observed a few times. The chain carries TRBV7-2 and TRBJ1-2, with TRBD1 matching 9 bases. Germline CDR1 reads SGHTA; CDR2 reads FQGNSA. The CDR3 contains 18 residues. Losses at the gene ends were 5 bases for V and 7 bases for J; bases not matched to a gene: 20. Here the CDR3 DNA reads TGTGCCAGCAGCCTACAGGGGGCTTTAAGTAGACTCGAAGGTGGCTACACCTTC. Amino acid sequence: CASSLQGALSRLEGGYTF.

The V call is TRBV19, the J call TRBJ1-2; 8 positions agree with TRBD1. Germline V CDR1 and CDR2: LNHDA, SQIVND (reference sequence). The CDR3 has 17 residues. V gave up 1 base and J gave up 8 bases; unmatched junction bases: 15. CDR3 DNA: TGTGCCAGTAGTATAGGAAGGCGGACAGGGTTGTTGGACGGCTACACCTTC. Residues: CASSIGRRTGLLDGYTF. Based on the CDR3 plus reference TRBV19 and TRBJ1-2, the full variable domain is DGGITQSPKYLFRKEGQNVTLSCEQNLNHDAMYWYRQDPGQGLRLIYYSQIVNDFQKGDIAEGYSVSREKKESFPLTVTSAQKNPTAFYLCASSIGRRTGLLDGYTFGSGTRLTVV.

The chain uses TRBV27 and TRBJ2-5; 10 bases map to TRBD2. In germline, CDR1 is MNHEY, CDR2 SMNVEV (reference sequence). V was clipped by 3 bases and J by 5 bases; unmatched bases: 6. This CDR3 is 15 amino acids long. CDR3 DNA: TGTGCCAGCAGTTTTCAAGCGGGAGGGCCGGAGACCCAGTACTTC. Its translation: CASSFQAGGPETQYF.